This entry describes one T cell receptor beta chain. Antigen: not known. These data originate in a study of radiotherapy plus CTLA-4 blockade in lung cancer. Background on the study: Among all patients, about 19% showed objective responses, while roughly 31% had disease control.

There are 17 residues in the CDR3. V was clipped by 3 bases and J by 1 base, with 18 bases between them. Germline V gene sequence: CDR1 MNHEY, CDR2 SMNVEV (reference sequence). Measured with immunoSEQ multiplex PCR; TCRdb has only the in-frame clones, and not every one. This sample carries over 75,000 clones, roughly 80% of them seen once, and the ten largest clones take around 0.9%. Overall study results and limits: Radiotherapy plus ipilimumab was followed by expansion in blood of tumor-derived TCR clones.

The specimen was peripheral blood, collected from a patient treated with radiotherapy plus ipilimumab. The genes are TRBV27 and TRBJ2-5, with a weak D call TRBD2 (7 bases). The receptor was isolated from a human donor with non-small cell lung cancer who had stable disease on radiotherapy plus ipilimumab. The CDR3 is CASSFLPLAGAQETQYF. CDR3 bases: TGTGCCAGCAGTTTTCTTCCCCTGGCGGGGGCCCAAGAGACCCAGTACTTC.